This is a list of T cell receptor beta chains from one sample in a study of molecular identifiers for immune sequencing clone quantification. TCRdb used MiXCR to reprocess the PCR reads, holding one entry per CDR3 protein. The table records 15,000 to 20,000 distinct CDR3 sequences, over 20% of them present only once. Sequencing was performed on naive CD8+ T cells from blood, with Jurkat cell RNA spiked in. Source of these receptors: a human donor in good health. Some libraries in this study had Jurkat cell RNA spiked in. Each CDR3 is given with its conserved first and last residue. A D gene is named only where the DNA matches it firmly. Clone sizes are given selectively: once, few, many, or a class where the clone is expanded.

cdr3_length: 12; d_call: -; v_call: TRBV6-2/TRBV6-3; j_call: TRBJ2-7; clone_size: few; cdr3_aa: CATEPHGYEQYF; cdr3_nt: TGTGCCACCGAGCCGCACGGCTACGAGCAGTACTTC
cdr3_length: 14; d_call: -; v_call: TRBV9; j_call: TRBJ2-7; clone_size: many; cdr3_aa: CASSVDPGDYEQYF; cdr3_nt: TGTGCCAGCAGCGTAGATCCGGGGGACTACGAGCAGTACTTC
cdr3_length: 16; d_call: TRBD2; v_call: TRBV11-2; j_call: TRBJ2-1; clone_size: -; cdr3_aa: CASSLDLAGEKNEQFF; cdr3_nt: TGTGCCAGCAGCTTAGATCTAGCGGGAGAAAAAAATGAGCAGTTCTTC
cdr3_length: 13; d_call: TRBD1; v_call: TRBV27; j_call: TRBJ1-2; clone_size: many; cdr3_aa: CASKQDRADGYTF; cdr3_nt: TGTGCCAGCAAGCAGGACAGGGCAGATGGCTACACCTTC
cdr3_length: 16; d_call: -; v_call: TRBV6-2/TRBV6-3; j_call: TRBJ1-1; clone_size: many; cdr3_aa: CASSYIPTATNTEAFF; cdr3_nt: TGTGCCAGCAGTTACATCCCGACAGCTACGAACACTGAAGCTTTCTTT
cdr3_length: 14; d_call: -; v_call: TRBV5-1; j_call: TRBJ2-5; clone_size: once; cdr3_aa: CASSSWVDQETQYF; cdr3_nt: TGCGCCAGCAGCTCCTGGGTGGACCAAGAGACCCAGTACTTC
cdr3_length: 14; d_call: -; v_call: TRBV16; j_call: TRBJ1-2; clone_size: -; cdr3_aa: CASSQSEAENGYTF; cdr3_nt: TGTGCCAGCAGCCAATCAGAGGCAGAGAATGGCTACACCTTC
cdr3_length: 16; d_call: TRBD2; v_call: TRBV20-1; j_call: TRBJ2-1; clone_size: many; cdr3_aa: CSARDVEGGTYNEQFF; cdr3_nt: TGCAGTGCTAGAGATGTGGAGGGAGGGACCTACAATGAGCAGTTCTTC
cdr3_length: 16; d_call: -; v_call: TRBV3-1; j_call: TRBJ2-2; clone_size: few; cdr3_aa: CASRQMRDPITGELFF; cdr3_nt: TGTGCCAGCAGGCAAATGCGGGACCCAATAACCGGGGAGCTGTTTTTT
cdr3_length: 16; d_call: -; v_call: TRBV20-1; j_call: TRBJ2-1; clone_size: many; cdr3_aa: CSARGTGRSRYNEQFF; cdr3_nt: TGCAGTGCTAGAGGGACGGGACGGAGCCGGTACAATGAGCAGTTCTTC
cdr3_length: 15; d_call: -; v_call: TRBV3-1; j_call: TRBJ2-1; clone_size: many; cdr3_aa: CASSQDPGPFNEQFF; cdr3_nt: TGTGCCAGCAGCCAAGATCCGGGACCGTTCAATGAGCAGTTCTTC
cdr3_length: 15; d_call: -; v_call: TRBV4-3; j_call: TRBJ2-7; clone_size: medium-sized; cdr3_aa: CASSQDVGRVGEQYF; cdr3_nt: TGCGCCAGCAGCCAAGATGTGGGCAGGGTCGGAGAGCAGTACTTC
cdr3_length: 14; d_call: -; v_call: TRBV19; j_call: TRBJ1-5; clone_size: few; cdr3_aa: CASSLWAVNQPQHF; cdr3_nt: TGTGCCAGTAGTCTCTGGGCGGTCAATCAGCCCCAGCATTTT
cdr3_length: 13; d_call: -; v_call: TRBV2; j_call: TRBJ2-7; clone_size: once; cdr3_aa: CASSAGTHYEQYF; cdr3_nt: TGTGCCAGCAGCGCCGGGACTCACTACGAGCAGTACTTC
cdr3_length: 15; d_call: TRBD1; v_call: TRBV28; j_call: TRBJ2-1; clone_size: few; cdr3_aa: CASSKTDRQNNEQFF; cdr3_nt: TGTGCCAGCAGTAAAACGGACAGGCAAAACAATGAGCAGTTCTTC
cdr3_length: 15; d_call: TRBD1; v_call: TRBV4-2; j_call: TRBJ2-5; clone_size: few; cdr3_aa: CASSQVGGPEETQYF; cdr3_nt: TGTGCCAGCAGCCAAGTAGGGGGCCCGGAAGAGACCCAGTACTTC
cdr3_length: 13; d_call: TRBD1; v_call: TRBV10-3; j_call: TRBJ2-7; clone_size: -; cdr3_aa: CATSEGTAYEQYF; cdr3_nt: TGTGCCACCAGTGAAGGGACAGCCTACGAGCAGTACTTC
cdr3_length: 16; d_call: TRBD2; v_call: TRBV27; j_call: TRBJ2-3; clone_size: medium-sized; cdr3_aa: CASSLSPSGRPDTQYF; cdr3_nt: TGTGCCAGCAGTTTATCCCCTAGCGGGAGGCCAGATACGCAGTATTTT
cdr3_length: 15; d_call: TRBD1; v_call: TRBV9; j_call: TRBJ2-7; clone_size: -; cdr3_aa: CASSADHRGGYEQYF; cdr3_nt: TGTGCCAGCAGCGCCGACCACAGGGGCGGCTACGAGCAGTACTTC
cdr3_length: 11; d_call: -; v_call: TRBV6-2/TRBV6-3; j_call: TRBJ1-1; clone_size: many; cdr3_aa: CASSLGPEAFF; cdr3_nt: TGTGCCAGCAGCCTAGGGCCTGAAGCTTTCTTT
cdr3_length: 16; d_call: TRBD1; v_call: TRBV2; j_call: TRBJ2-7; clone_size: many; cdr3_aa: CASSRLRQGARYEQYF; cdr3_nt: TGTGCCAGCAGTAGGCTGAGACAGGGGGCACGGTACGAGCAGTACTTC
cdr3_length: 16; d_call: TRBD2; v_call: TRBV9; j_call: TRBJ2-7; clone_size: -; cdr3_aa: CASSVWGTSGSNEQYF; cdr3_nt: TGTGCCAGCAGCGTATGGGGGACTAGCGGGAGTAACGAGCAGTACTTC
cdr3_length: 14; d_call: TRBD2; v_call: TRBV7-9; j_call: TRBJ2-1; clone_size: -; cdr3_aa: CASSSGTSGNEQFF; cdr3_nt: TGTGCCAGCAGCTCCGGGACTAGTGGGAATGAGCAGTTCTTC
cdr3_length: 16; d_call: TRBD1; v_call: TRBV5-1; j_call: TRBJ2-2; clone_size: medium-sized; cdr3_aa: CASSSSGTGRPGELFF; cdr3_nt: TGCGCCAGCAGCTCCTCCGGGACAGGGAGGCCCGGGGAGCTGTTTTTT
cdr3_length: 14; d_call: TRBD1; v_call: TRBV7-8; j_call: TRBJ2-2; clone_size: -; cdr3_aa: CASSIGQGTGELFF; cdr3_nt: TGTGCCAGCAGCATCGGACAGGGAACCGGGGAGCTGTTTTTT
cdr3_length: 15; d_call: -; v_call: TRBV14; j_call: TRBJ2-1; clone_size: few; cdr3_aa: CASSRKRWSYNEQFF; cdr3_nt: TGTGCCAGCAGCCGAAAGAGGTGGTCGTACAATGAGCAGTTCTTC
cdr3_length: 16; d_call: -; v_call: TRBV11-2; j_call: TRBJ2-3; clone_size: -; cdr3_aa: CASSFLRGGVPDTQYF; cdr3_nt: TGTGCCAGCAGCTTTTTGCGGGGCGGCGTTCCCGATACGCAGTATTTT
cdr3_length: 16; d_call: TRBD2; v_call: TRBV4-3; j_call: TRBJ2-3; clone_size: -; cdr3_aa: CASSQRLAGVQDTQYF; cdr3_nt: TGCGCCAGCAGCCAACGACTAGCGGGAGTGCAAGATACGCAGTATTTT
cdr3_length: 13; d_call: -; v_call: TRBV5-4; j_call: TRBJ1-4; clone_size: -; cdr3_aa: CASSWPENEKLFF; cdr3_nt: TGTGCCAGCAGCTGGCCAGAGAATGAAAAACTGTTTTTT
cdr3_length: 15; d_call: TRBD2; v_call: TRBV27; j_call: TRBJ2-1; clone_size: -; cdr3_aa: CASSEIAGNYNEQFF; cdr3_nt: TGTGCCAGCAGTGAGATAGCGGGAAACTACAATGAGCAGTTCTTC
cdr3_length: 13; d_call: TRBD2; v_call: TRBV15; j_call: TRBJ2-1; clone_size: many; cdr3_aa: CATSRGLAWGQFF; cdr3_nt: TGTGCCACCAGCAGAGGACTAGCCTGGGGGCAGTTCTTC
cdr3_length: 14; d_call: -; v_call: TRBV20-1; j_call: TRBJ2-1; clone_size: -; cdr3_aa: CSAGDVSRGVEQFF; cdr3_nt: TGCAGTGCCGGGGACGTTTCCCGAGGGGTTGAGCAGTTCTTC
cdr3_length: 14; d_call: -; v_call: TRBV6-5; j_call: TRBJ2-3; clone_size: -; cdr3_aa: CASSPAGGTDTQYF; cdr3_nt: TGTGCCAGCAGTCCCGCAGGGGGCACAGATACGCAGTATTTT
cdr3_length: 14; d_call: -; v_call: TRBV7-9; j_call: TRBJ2-2; clone_size: many; cdr3_aa: CASSSHSGARELFF; cdr3_nt: TGTGCCAGCAGCTCCCATTCGGGGGCCAGGGAGCTGTTTTTT
cdr3_length: 18; d_call: TRBD2; v_call: TRBV9; j_call: TRBJ2-5; clone_size: medium-sized; cdr3_aa: CASSVGTSGRRTEETQYF; cdr3_nt: TGTGCCAGCAGCGTTGGGACTAGCGGACGACGGACCGAAGAGACCCAGTACTTC
cdr3_length: 11; d_call: -; v_call: TRBV7-9; j_call: TRBJ2-1; clone_size: many; cdr3_aa: CASSLVAEQFF; cdr3_nt: TGTGCCAGCAGCTTAGTGGCAGAGCAGTTCTTC
cdr3_length: 17; d_call: -; v_call: TRBV6-1; j_call: TRBJ1-1; clone_size: many; cdr3_aa: CASSESIHQGGDTEAFF; cdr3_nt: TGTGCCAGCAGTGAATCGATACACCAGGGTGGGGACACTGAAGCTTTCTTT
cdr3_length: 14; d_call: -; v_call: TRBV9; j_call: TRBJ1-6; clone_size: many; cdr3_aa: CASSVSGDNSPLHF; cdr3_nt: TGTGCCAGCAGCGTTTCCGGGGACAATTCACCCCTCCACTTT
cdr3_length: 14; d_call: -; v_call: TRBV28; j_call: TRBJ2-2; clone_size: -; cdr3_aa: CASSGAPNTGGLFF; cdr3_nt: TGTGCCAGCAGTGGGGCTCCGAACACCGGGGGGCTGTTTTTT
cdr3_length: 12; d_call: -; v_call: TRBV12-3/TRBV12-4; j_call: TRBJ1-3; clone_size: -; cdr3_aa: CASSLGGDTVYF; cdr3_nt: TGTGCCAGCAGTTTAGGAGGAGACACCGTATATTTT
cdr3_length: 12; d_call: -; v_call: TRBV9; j_call: TRBJ2-7; clone_size: many; cdr3_aa: CASSVNADEQYF; cdr3_nt: TGTGCCAGCAGCGTAAACGCCGACGAGCAGTACTTC
cdr3_length: 14; d_call: TRBD1; v_call: TRBV7-8; j_call: TRBJ2-7; clone_size: -; cdr3_aa: CASSLGQAHYEQYF; cdr3_nt: TGTGCCAGCAGCTTGGGACAGGCCCACTACGAGCAGTACTTC
cdr3_length: 14; d_call: -; v_call: TRBV27; j_call: TRBJ2-1; clone_size: many; cdr3_aa: CASSLREFNNEQFF; cdr3_nt: TGTGCCAGCAGTTTAAGGGAGTTCAACAATGAGCAGTTCTTC
cdr3_length: 13; d_call: -; v_call: TRBV4-3; j_call: TRBJ2-7; clone_size: many; cdr3_aa: CASMVGATYEQYF; cdr3_nt: TGCGCCAGCATGGTAGGGGCAACCTACGAGCAGTACTTC